One and the same sample provided the 29 T cell receptor beta chains below, sequenced in a study of T cell repertoires in cytomegalovirus infection. Antigen specificity for these receptors is unknown. TCRdb reprocessed the reads via MiXCR and lists one record per CDR3 protein. Among approximately 600,000 distinct CDR3 sequences listed, under 45% were seen once. The sample was cultured PBMCs, taken from culture after CMV antigen stimulation. The source is a human donor in good health (CMV status not recorded). Some clones in this sample may be carry-over from other donors' samples.

This clonotype was seen a few times. The rearrangement links TRBV7-2 to TRBJ2-5, with 8 bases matching TRBD1. The germline CDR1 and CDR2 sequences are SGHTA and FQGNSA. V dropped 4 bases and J dropped 5; count of bases not matched to a gene: 6. The CDR3 runs 14 residues. The CDR3 is CASSWQGAPETQYF. CDR3 bases: TGTGCCAGCAGCTGGCAGGGGGCCCCGGAGACCCAGTACTTC.

This clonotype was seen many times. V gene TRBV7-2 combines with J gene TRBJ2-7; 10 positions match TRBD2. V shed 3 bases, J shed 0 bases, and the junction held 8 bases outside the gene matches. The CDR3 extends over 17 amino acids. The germline gives CDR1 SGHTA, CDR2 FQGNSA. DNA for the CDR3: TGTGCCAGCAGCTTCAGTCTAGCGGGAGTTCCCTCCTACGAGCAGTACTTC. It codes for CASSFSLAGVPSYEQYF.

This chain joins TRBV25-1 and TRBJ1-2; TRBD1 might be the D (5 bases). The germline gives CDR1 MGHDK, CDR2 SYGVNS. V was shortened by 9 bases and J by 3 bases, with 11 bases between the two germline ends. The CDR3 runs to 12 residues. CDR3 residues: CASWRGDYGYTF. The CDR3 bases are TGTGCCAGTTGGAGAGGGGACTATGGCTACACCTTC.

The chain employs TRBV19 and TRBJ1-2; D not certain. The CDR3 has 12 residues. The ends were cut back, 7 bases at V and 4 bases at J, with 10 bases in the middle. The germline V gene has CDR1 LNHDA and CDR2 SQIVND (reference sequence). The CDR3 DNA follows: TGTGCCAGTACCCAGGCGGCCTATGGCTACACCTTC. Encoded protein: CASTQAAYGYTF.

V and J are TRBV7-2 and TRBJ2-1; D is undetermined. V lost 3 bases, J lost 6 bases, and 6 bases lay in between. The CDR3 runs to 12 residues. The germline CDR1 and CDR2 sequences are SGHTA and FQGNSA. This CDR3 reads CASSFRANEQFF. The CDR3 nucleotides read TGTGCCAGCAGCTTTAGGGCCAATGAGCAGTTCTTC.

The chain recombines TRBV7-2 with TRBJ2-1; D is possibly TRBD2 (6 bases). Germline-derived CDR1 and CDR2 are SGHTA and FQGNSA. The V end was cut by 5 bases, the J end by 10 bases, with 12 bases between. The CDR3 runs to 12 residues. CDR3: CASSVLAGEQFF. DNA of the CDR3: TGTGCCAGCAGCGTACTGGCGGGGGAGCAGTTCTTC.

The table lists this clonotype with a few counts. This chain connects TRBV7-8 to TRBJ2-3; D is unclear. Germline-derived CDR1 and CDR2 are SGHVS and FQNEAQ. Trimming removed 3 bases at V and 1 base at J, with 17 bases between. There are 17 residues in the CDR3. CDR3 bases: TGTGCCAGCAGCTTCGGACCGAGAACGTTTGGCACAGATACGCAGTATTTT. Translated: CASSFGPRTFGTDTQYF.

The chain recombines TRBV7-6 with TRBJ2-5; D gene ambiguous. Germline V gene sequence: CDR1 SGHVS, CDR2 FNYEAQ. The V end lost 6 bases, the J end lost 4 bases, and 15 bases lay between the germline ends. This CDR3 contains 14 residues. CDR3 nucleotide sequence: TGTGCCAGCAGTTTGCCGGGCCCAGGAGAGACCCAGTACTTC. It is translated as CASSLPGPGETQYF.

The V and J genes are TRBV11-2 and TRBJ2-4, with 16 positions matching TRBD2. Germline CDR1 is SGHAT and CDR2 is FQNNGV. Germline trimming cut 5 bases from V and 8 bases from J; bases unmatched to any gene: 12. CDR3 size: 18 residues. CDR3 DNA: TGTGCCAGCAGCGACGCAACGGGACTAGCGGGAGGGGCACACATTCAGTACTTC. It encodes CASSDATGLAGGAHIQYF.

This clonotype was found a few times. The chain joins TRBV7-2 to TRBJ2-6; TRBD2 agrees at 10 bases. CDR1 is SGHTA, CDR2 FQGNSA, per germline. The CDR3 runs 21 residues. V trimming: 1 base; J trimming: 0 bases; junction bases outside the gene matches: 12. In DNA form, the CDR3 reads TGTGCCAGCAGCTTAGGTGGGCTAGCGGGGGTCTCATACTCTGGGGCCAACGTCCTGACTTTC. Residues: CASSLGGLAGVSYSGANVLTF.

CDR3: CASSYIGQGGNQPQHF. As DNA, the CDR3 is TGTGCCAGCAGTTATATAGGACAGGGGGGCAATCAGCCCCAGCATTTT. The genes are TRBV6-6 and TRBJ1-5, with 10 bases identical to TRBD1. Trimming removed 3 bases from V and 2 bases from J; junction bases left unmatched: 4. Germline values: CDR1 MNHNY, CDR2 SVGAGI (reference sequence). This CDR3 is 16 amino acids long.

The chain employs TRBV12-3 or TRBV12-4 and TRBJ1-1; 9 bases are a match to TRBD1. This CDR3 contains 14 residues. With 6 bases clipped from V and 7 bases from J, the junction kept 9 bases outside the gene matches. Here the CDR3 reads CASSPGTGLNEAFF. The CDR3 DNA follows: TGTGCCAGCAGCCCAGGGACAGGGTTAAATGAAGCTTTCTTT.

The V call is TRBV6-6, the J call TRBJ1-6; perhaps TRBD1 as D (6 bases). The CDR3 totals 18 residues. Per germline, CDR1 MNHNY and CDR2 SVGAGI (reference sequence). The V end was cut by 6 bases, the J end by 0 bases, with 18 bases between. CDR3 sequence: CASRGGGLPSSYNSPLHF. The CDR3 region has the DNA TGTGCCAGCAGGGGAGGGGGACTACCGAGCTCCTATAATTCACCCCTCCACTTT.

CDR3 sequence (DNA): TGTGCCACCCTGACCGGGCCGGGGAATACGCAGTATTTT. Its protein is CATLTGPGNTQYF. V gene TRBV6-6 combines with J gene TRBJ2-3, with D perhaps matching TRBD2 (5 bases). This CDR3 is 13 amino acids long. CDR1 is MNHNY, CDR2 SVGAGI, per germline (reference sequence). The V end lost 10 bases, the J end lost 7 bases, and 18 bases lay between the germline ends.

The V and J genes are TRBV20-1 and TRBJ2-2; D is unresolved. Trimming removed 0 bases at V and 1 base at J, with 12 bases between. This CDR3 comprises 16 residues. Per the germline V gene, CDR1 is DFQATT and CDR2 is SNEGSKA (reference sequence). The CDR3 nucleotides are TGCAGTGCTAGAGATCTGGCATGGGGGAACACCGGGGAGCTGTTTTTT. It yields the protein CSARDLAWGNTGELFF.

The rearrangement uses TRBV7-6 and TRBJ1-2; D not resolved. V was pared by 1 base and J by 8 bases, with 14 bases between. The CDR3 runs 14 residues. Germline V lookup: CDR1 SGHVS, CDR2 FNYEAQ. The CDR3 reads CASSLDIGAGGYTF. As DNA, the CDR3 is TGTGCCAGCAGCTTAGACATAGGAGCAGGAGGCTACACCTTC.

The chain recombines TRBV20-1 with TRBJ1-5; TRBD1 is a possible D gene (5 bases). Trimming took off 0 bases at V and 6 bases at J, with 15 bases between the two ends. The germline V gene encodes CDR1 DFQATT and CDR2 SNEGSKA (reference sequence). CDR3 size: 15 residues. CDR3 nucleotides: TGCAGTGCTAGAGATGTAAGGATTGGGGGTCAGCCCCAGCATTTT. Its translation is CSARDVRIGGQPQHF.

The rearrangement uses TRBV6-6 and TRBJ2-7; the D is unclear. Germline CDR1 is MNHNY and CDR2 is SVGAGI (reference sequence). With 2 bases removed from V and 5 bases from J, the gap between germline ends came to 7 bases. The CDR3 runs 12 residues. Here the CDR3 reads CASSYTYNEQYF. CDR3 DNA: TGTGCCAGCAGTTACACGTACAACGAGCAGTACTTC.

This clonotype was detected a few times. The V call is TRBV7-8, the J call TRBJ2-5; 8 bases fit TRBD2. CDR1 SGHVS and CDR2 FQNEAQ come from the germline V gene. The length of the CDR3 is 16 residues. V dropped 3 bases and J dropped 4; count of bases not matched to a gene: 10. The CDR3 protein is CASSLLGGGLLETQYF. The CDR3 DNA sequence: TGTGCCAGCAGCTTGCTCGGGGGGGGCCTCTTAGAGACCCAGTACTTC.

V is TRBV2 and J is TRBJ2-5; 11 bases map to TRBD2. The CDR3 extends over 14 amino acids. V trimming: 6 bases; J trimming: 7 bases; junction bases outside the gene matches: 7. The germline V gene has CDR1 SNHLY and CDR2 FYNNEI. In nucleotides, the CDR3 is TGTGCCAGCAGCGTAGCGGGAGGGTCCCGGACCCAGTACTTC. It translates to CASSVAGGSRTQYF.

The chain is built from TRBV7-6 and TRBJ2-3; 10 nucleotides agree with TRBD2. Per the germline V gene, CDR1 is SGHVS and CDR2 is FNYEAQ. Unmatched junction bases numbered 13, after V lost 4 bases and J lost 9 bases. CDR3 length: 16 residues. CDR3 loop: CASSSLLASGRGTQYF. In DNA form, the CDR3 reads TGTGCCAGCAGCTCTCTCCTTGCTAGCGGGAGAGGGACGCAGTATTTT.

At least ten counts were recorded for this clonotype. The rearrangement links TRBV7-8 to TRBJ2-7, with D unresolved. The length of the CDR3 is 13 residues. The V end lost 3 bases, the J end lost 0 bases, and 6 bases lay between the germline ends. From germline, CDR1 is SGHVS and CDR2 FQNEAQ. The CDR3, as DNA: TGTGCCAGCAGCTTTGAGAGCTCCTACGAGCAGTACTTC. Protein: CASSFESSYEQYF.

This chain links TRBV3-1 with TRBJ2-7, with D perhaps TRBD2 (6 bases). The V and J ends lost 1 base and 10 bases respectively, with 14 bases between them. Per the germline V gene, CDR1 is LGHDT and CDR2 is YNNKEL (reference sequence). CDR3 length: 13 residues. CDR3 coding DNA: TGTGCCAGCAGCCAAGGCCCCCAGGGACTCCAGTACTTC. This gives the protein CASSQGPQGLQYF.

This clonotype was seen only a few times. CDR3 residues: CASKLAGGPTAYEQYF. CDR3 DNA: TGTGCCAGCAAACTAGCGGGAGGGCCCACGGCCTACGAGCAGTACTTC. This chain uses TRBV7-2 with TRBJ2-7, with 13 bases lining up with TRBD2. Losses at the gene ends were 7 bases for V and 2 bases for J; bases not matched to a gene: 8. Germline V CDR1 and CDR2: SGHTA, FQGNSA. The CDR3 has 16 residues.

CDR3 coding DNA: TGTGCCAGCAGCTTAGTTCCGGGACAGGGAGGCCACGGTGAGCAGTTCTTC. Protein: CASSLVPGQGGHGEQFF. The chain is built from TRBV7-9 and TRBJ2-1; 9 nucleotides agree with TRBD1. The CDR3 sequence is 17 residues long. V was clipped by 1 base and J by 9 bases; unmatched bases: 13. Looked up from germline, CDR1 is SEHNR and CDR2 is FQNEAQ (reference sequence).

The chain joins TRBV7-2 to TRBJ2-7; D call uncertain. The CDR3 has 14 amino acids. V lost 7 bases and J 2 bases, leaving 15 bases between the germline ends. Germline values: CDR1 SGHTA, CDR2 FQGNSA. CDR3 sequence: CASTRTLGPYEQYF. For the CDR3, the DNA is TGTGCCAGCACGAGGACGCTAGGCCCCTACGAGCAGTACTTC.

The J gene is TRBJ1-3, the V gene TRBV12-3 or TRBV12-4; D is undetermined. The V and J ends lost 7 bases and 6 bases respectively, with 19 bases between them. The CDR3 has 15 amino acids. CDR3 sequence: CASTRGVFAENTIYF. For the CDR3, the DNA is TGTGCCAGCACCCGAGGAGTTTTTGCAGAAAACACCATATATTTT.

The chain uses TRBV27 and TRBJ1-5; TRBD1 is a possible D gene (5 bases). Germline lookup yields CDR1 MNHEY and CDR2 SMNVEV (reference sequence). The V and J ends lost 6 bases and 7 bases respectively, with 10 bases between them. This CDR3 comprises 12 residues. CDR3 nucleotide sequence: TGTGCCAGCAGCCATAGGGGCCAGCCCCAGCATTTT. This translates into CASSHRGQPQHF.

This clonotype showed up just a few times. This chain uses TRBV6-5 with TRBJ2-1, with 7 bases that match TRBD1. The CDR3 has 14 residues. The trim removed 0 bases at V and 4 bases at J, leaving 0 bases unmatched. Per germline, CDR1 MNHEY and CDR2 SVGAGI. The DNA for the CDR3 is TGTGCCAGCAGTTACTCACAGGGGTACAATGAGCAGTTCTTC. It is translated as CASSYSQGYNEQFF.